These 21 T cell receptor beta chains originate from one sample sequenced in a study of blood T cell repertoires in COVID-19 (TCRdb year 2020). Libraries came from the immunoSEQ multiplex PCR assay. What TCRdb holds here is the immuneACCESS table cut down to in-frame rearrangements. Part of the clones is not present; checked against another copy, under half of the missing clones reflect an unresolved V gene, and the others are unexplained. In this sample the table shows around 250,000 clones, roughly 86% of which occur a single time. The ten largest clones take up 1.5% to 2% of the sample. Sequenced sample: peripheral blood. Receptor source: a woman aged 60-75 years who had recovered from COVID-19.

This chain joins TRBV28 and TRBJ2-7; TRBD1 agrees at 10 bases. V shed 4 bases, J shed 3 bases, and the junction held 6 bases outside the gene matches. The CDR3 is 15 residues long. CDR1 is MDHEN, CDR2 SYDVKM, per germline. CDR3 sequence reads: CASSSPGQGYYEQYF. For the CDR3, the DNA is TGTGCCAGCAGTTCACCGGGACAGGGGTACTACGAGCAGTACTTC. Complete variable domain (other parts from reference TRBV28 and TRBJ2-7): DVKVTQSSRYLVKRTGEKVFLECVQDMDHENMFWYRQDPGLGLRLIYFSYDVKMKEKGDIPEGYSVSREKKERFSLILESASTNQTSMYLCASSSPGQGYYEQYFGPGTRLTVT.

This chain uses TRBV4-2 with TRBJ2-1; the match to TRBD2 covers 10 bases. This CDR3 has 16 amino acids. With V trimmed by 11 bases and J by 1 base, 11 bases remained unmatched. Germline V lookup: CDR1 LGHNA, CDR2 YNFKEQ. The CDR3 spells CAASGLAGDSYNEQFF. The CDR3 DNA follows: TGTGCCGCGAGCGGGCTAGCGGGGGATTCCTACAATGAGCAGTTCTTC.

This chain links TRBV2 with TRBJ1-2, with 9 nucleotides matching TRBD1. CDR3 size: 14 residues. V was pared by 5 bases and J by 5 bases, with 6 bases of the junction left unmatched. CDR1 and CDR2 (germline): SNHLY, FYNNEI. CDR3 loop: CASSSQGARYGYTF. In DNA form, the CDR3 reads TGTGCCAGCAGTTCACAGGGGGCGAGATATGGCTACACCTTC.

The genes are TRBV6-5 and TRBJ2-7; possible D gene TRBD1, 6 bases. CDR1 MNHEY and CDR2 SVGAGI come from the germline V gene. With 8 bases removed from V and 0 bases from J, the gap between germline ends came to 11 bases. The CDR3 totals 13 residues. The CDR3, as DNA: TGTGCCAGCCGGGACACGGTCTCCTACGAGCAGTACTTC. This codes for CASRDTVSYEQYF.

This chain links TRBV11-3 with TRBJ2-1, with D perhaps matching TRBD1 (6 bases). CDR3 size: 16 residues. CDR1 is SGHNT and CDR2 is YENEEA in the germline V gene. Trimming stripped 1 base from V and 7 bases from J, with 17 bases between. The CDR3 sequence: CASSLVAWGLGNEQFF. The CDR3, as DNA: TGTGCCAGCAGCTTAGTCGCCTGGGGGCTCGGGAATGAGCAGTTCTTC.

This clone was counted once. The chain links TRBV15 to TRBJ2-7, with D unresolved. The CDR3 totals 15 residues. Trimming cost V 4 bases and J 1 base, with 14 bases left between them. Per the germline V gene, CDR1 is LNHNV and CDR2 is YYDKDF (reference sequence). The CDR3 nucleotides are TGTGCCACCAGCACTCCTATATCTAAGTCCTACGAGCAGTACTTC. It is translated as CATSTPISKSYEQYF.

The CDR3 protein is CASSLGGATEETQYF. The CDR3 DNA reads TGCGCCAGCAGCTTGGGAGGCGCGACAGAAGAGACCCAGTACTTC. V usage is TRBV5-1 and J usage is TRBJ2-5; D possibly corresponds to TRBD1 (5 bases). The CDR3 has 15 residues. CDR1 and CDR2 from the germline V gene are SGHRS and YFSETQ. V lost 0 bases and J lost 3, with 12 bases in between.

The chain couples TRBV18 to TRBJ1-2; weak D call: TRBD1 (6 bases). The CDR3 runs to 15 residues. Germline CDR1 is KGHSH and CDR2 is LQKENI. The ends were cut back, 2 bases at V and 4 bases at J, with 14 bases in the middle. The CDR3 sequence: CASSPETGGSYGYTF. CDR3 DNA sequence: TGTGCCAGCTCACCAGAGACAGGAGGTAGCTATGGCTACACCTTC.

The rearrangement joins TRBV7-2 to TRBJ2-3; 11 bases map to TRBD2. The length of the CDR3 is 17 residues. Unmatched junction bases numbered 8, after V lost 1 base and J lost 5 bases. The germline V gene has CDR1 SGHTA and CDR2 FQGNSA. The CDR3 loop is CASSLVAGGAEGDTQYF. Here the CDR3 DNA reads TGTGCCAGCAGCTTAGTAGCGGGGGGGGCCGAAGGAGATACGCAGTATTTT.

This sequence joins TRBV19 and TRBJ2-5; 12 nucleotides agree with TRBD1. The CDR3 consists of 15 residues. J lost 5 bases, V lost 3 bases, and 4 bases had no gene match. The germline V gene has CDR1 LNHDA and CDR2 SQIVND (reference sequence). The CDR3 DNA follows: TGTGCCAGTAGTATTTGGGGACAGGGGGCGGAGACCCAGTACTTC. Encoded protein: CASSIWGQGAETQYF. Looking up the rest from reference TRBV19 and TRBJ2-5 gives the full variable domain: DGGITQSPKYLFRKEGQNVTLSCEQNLNHDAMYWYRQDPGQGLRLIYYSQIVNDFQKGDIAEGYSVSREKKESFPLTVTSAQKNPTAFYLCASSIWGQGAETQYFGPGTRLLVL.

The chain links TRBV5-1 to TRBJ1-2, with a weak D call TRBD1 (5 bases). Germline CDR1 and CDR2: SGHRS and YFSETQ. Trimming took 4 bases from V and 5 from J, leaving 15 bases between them. There are 14 residues in the CDR3. The DNA for the CDR3 is TGCGCCAGCAGCCCGGCGGACATCCCATATGGCTACACCTTC. It specifies CASSPADIPYGYTF. The whole variable domain, remainder taken from reference TRBV5-1 and TRBJ1-2, is KAGVTQTPRYLIKTRGQQVTLSCSPISGHRSVSWYQQTPGQGLQFLFEYFSETQRNKGNFPGRFSGRQFSNSRSEMNVSTLELGDSALYLCASSPADIPYGYTFGSGTRLTVV.

The chain is built from TRBV7-2 and TRBJ2-3, with TRBD2 as a possible D gene (6 bases). The CDR3 consists of 16 residues. Germline lookup yields CDR1 SGHTA and CDR2 FQGNSA. V was clipped by 2 bases and J by 4 bases, with 16 bases between them. CDR3 bases: TGTGCCAGCAGCTTAATCGGGGTGGGAGGTTCAGATACGCAGTATTTT. Translating gives CASSLIGVGGSDTQYF.

This clone has more than one count but fewer than ten. The V call is TRBV11-2, the J call TRBJ1-2, with 9 nucleotides matching TRBD1. V gave up 4 bases and J gave up 2 bases; unmatched junction bases: 2. CDR1 and CDR2 from the germline V gene are SGHAT and FQNNGV. This CDR3 comprises 14 residues. CDR3 protein: CASSSGQGNYGYTF. DNA for the CDR3: TGTGCCAGCAGCTCCGGACAGGGGAACTATGGCTACACCTTC.

V and J are TRBV4-1 and TRBJ2-6, with no clear D. Germline assignment: CDR1 MGHRA and CDR2 YSYEKL. V gave up 0 bases and J gave up 5 bases, with 11 bases separating them. The CDR3 covers 16 residues. CDR3 coding DNA: TGCGCCAGCAGCCAAGAGGCAGGCGCTCGGGCCAACGTCCTGACTTTC. As protein: CASSQEAGARANVLTF.

This clone came up a few times. The J gene is TRBJ1-1, the V gene TRBV6-5; TRBD1 might be the D (6 bases). The length of the CDR3 is 15 residues. The V end was cut by 2 bases, the J end by 6 bases, with 16 bases between. The germline V gene has CDR1 MNHEY and CDR2 SVGAGI. The CDR3 loop is CASSYETGGHPEAFF. CDR3 coding DNA: TGTGCCAGCAGTTACGAGACCGGGGGGCATCCTGAAGCTTTCTTT.

The rearrangement uses TRBV3-1 (or the pseudogene TRBV3-2) and TRBJ1-2; the D gene is possibly TRBD1 (5 bases). The ends were cut back, 0 bases at V and 7 bases at J, with 12 bases in the middle. This CDR3 contains 14 residues. The V gene's germline CDR1 is LGHDT and CDR2 YNNKEL (reference sequence). CDR3 sequence: CASSQDQGIVGYTF. The CDR3 DNA is TGTGCCAGCAGCCAAGATCAGGGAATTGTTGGCTACACCTTC.

The V gene is TRBV11-3, the J gene TRBJ2-3, with D perhaps TRBD2 (7 bases). The CDR3 is 14 amino acids. Germline values: CDR1 SGHNT, CDR2 YENEEA. V shed 5 bases and J shed 2 bases, with 11 bases lying between them. For the CDR3, the DNA is TGTGCCAGCAGCCTCGGGGGGCTCACAGATACGCAGTATTTT. The encoded protein is CASSLGGLTDTQYF. Full variable domain (outside the CDR3, taken from reference TRBV11-3 and TRBJ2-3): EAGVVQSPRYKIIEKKQPVAFWCNPISGHNTLYWYLQNLGQGPELLIRYENEEAVDDSQLPKDRFSAERLKGVDSTLKIQPAELGDSAVYLCASSLGGLTDTQYFGPGTRLTVL.

This chain links TRBV7-8 with TRBJ2-3; a weak D match, TRBD2 (5 bases). CDR1 and CDR2 (germline): SGHVS, FQNEAQ. V lost 6 bases and J 2 bases, leaving 15 bases between the germline ends. The CDR3 totals 15 residues. The CDR3 nucleotides read TGTGCCAGCAGAAAACGGGGTGAAGTCACAGATACGCAGTATTTT. Protein: CASRKRGEVTDTQYF.

The chain carries TRBV3-1 (or the pseudogene TRBV3-2) and TRBJ1-4; D might be TRBD1 (6 bases). The germline gives CDR1 LGHDT, CDR2 YNNKEL (reference sequence). This CDR3 region has 13 residues. Trimming took 2 bases from V and 8 from J, leaving 9 bases between them. The CDR3 is CASSQSQGEKLFF. CDR3 in DNA: TGTGCCAGCAGCCAATCGCAGGGGGAAAAACTGTTTTTT.

To note about this clone: This may be a read error: a much more frequent sequence differs by one nucleotide. V and J are TRBV9 and TRBJ2-5, with 10 bases that match TRBD2. The trim removed 4 bases at V and 5 bases at J, leaving 2 bases unmatched. CDR3 size: 13 residues. Germline CDR1 and CDR2: SGDLS and YYNGEE. This CDR3 is CASSSGLAETQYF. DNA for the CDR3: TGTGCCAGCAGCTCGGGACTAGCGGAGACCCAGTACTTC.

The J gene is TRBJ2-5, the V gene TRBV4-1; no firm D call. The CDR3 sequence is 14 residues long. Germline V gives CDR1 MGHRA, CDR2 YSYEKL. V gave up 3 bases and J gave up 0 bases, with 8 bases separating them. The CDR3 sequence is CASSQSGYQETQYF. For the CDR3, the DNA is TGCGCCAGCAGCCAGTCAGGCTACCAAGAGACCCAGTACTTC.